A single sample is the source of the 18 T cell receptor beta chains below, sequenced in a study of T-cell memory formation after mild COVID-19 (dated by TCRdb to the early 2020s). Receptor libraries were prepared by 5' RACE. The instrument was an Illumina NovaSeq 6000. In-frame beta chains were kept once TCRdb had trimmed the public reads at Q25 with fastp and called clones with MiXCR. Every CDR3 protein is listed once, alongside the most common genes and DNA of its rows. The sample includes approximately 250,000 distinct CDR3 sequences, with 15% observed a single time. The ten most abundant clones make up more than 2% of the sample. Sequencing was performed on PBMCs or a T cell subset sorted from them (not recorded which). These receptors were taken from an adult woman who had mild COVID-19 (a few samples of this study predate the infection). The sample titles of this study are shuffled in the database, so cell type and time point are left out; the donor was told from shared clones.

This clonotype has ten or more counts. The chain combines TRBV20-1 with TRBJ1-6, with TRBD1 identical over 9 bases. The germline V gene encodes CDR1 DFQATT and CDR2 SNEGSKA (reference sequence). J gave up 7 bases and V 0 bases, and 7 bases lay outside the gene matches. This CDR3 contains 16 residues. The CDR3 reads CSARDPWDRENSPLHF. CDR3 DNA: TGCAGTGCTAGAGATCCGTGGGACAGGGAAAATTCACCCCTCCACTTT.

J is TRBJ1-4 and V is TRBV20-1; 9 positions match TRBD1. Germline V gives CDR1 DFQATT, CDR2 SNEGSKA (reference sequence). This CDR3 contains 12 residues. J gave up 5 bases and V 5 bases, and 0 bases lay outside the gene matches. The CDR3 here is CSAGTGNEKLFF. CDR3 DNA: TGCAGTGCTGGGACAGGGAATGAAAAACTGTTTTTT.

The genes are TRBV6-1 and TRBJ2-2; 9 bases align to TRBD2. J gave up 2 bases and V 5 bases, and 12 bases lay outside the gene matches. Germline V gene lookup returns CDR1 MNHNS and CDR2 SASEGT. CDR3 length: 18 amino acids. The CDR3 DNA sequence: TGTGCCAGCAGTCTCGTGAGGCTAGCGGGACCCAACACCGGGGAGCTGTTTTTT. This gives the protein CASSLVRLAGPNTGELFF.

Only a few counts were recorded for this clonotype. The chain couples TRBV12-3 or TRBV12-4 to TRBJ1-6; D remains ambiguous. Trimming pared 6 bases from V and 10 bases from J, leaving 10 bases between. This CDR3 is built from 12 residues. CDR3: CASSSGLSPLHF. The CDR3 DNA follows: TGTGCCAGCAGCTCCGGACTATCACCCCTCCACTTT.

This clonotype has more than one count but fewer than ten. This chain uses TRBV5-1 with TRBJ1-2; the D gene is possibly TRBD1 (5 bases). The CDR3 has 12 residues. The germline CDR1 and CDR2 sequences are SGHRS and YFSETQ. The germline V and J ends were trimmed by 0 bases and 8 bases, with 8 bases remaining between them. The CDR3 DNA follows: TGCGCCAGCAGCTTGGACAGGCAAGGCTACACCTTC. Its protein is CASSLDRQGYTF.

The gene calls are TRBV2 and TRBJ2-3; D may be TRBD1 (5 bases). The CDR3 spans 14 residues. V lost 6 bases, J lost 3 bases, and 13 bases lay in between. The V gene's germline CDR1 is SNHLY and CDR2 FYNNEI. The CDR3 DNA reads TGTGCCAGCAGGGCGTACAGGTCGACAGATACGCAGTATTTT. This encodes CASRAYRSTDTQYF.

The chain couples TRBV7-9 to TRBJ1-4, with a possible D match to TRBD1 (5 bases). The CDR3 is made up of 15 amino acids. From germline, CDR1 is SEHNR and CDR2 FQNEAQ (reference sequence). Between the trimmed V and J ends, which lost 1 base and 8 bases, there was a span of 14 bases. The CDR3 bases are TGTGCCAGCAGCTTAGGGGGGAGCAGCCGCGAAAAACTGTTTTTT. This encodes CASSLGGSSREKLFF.

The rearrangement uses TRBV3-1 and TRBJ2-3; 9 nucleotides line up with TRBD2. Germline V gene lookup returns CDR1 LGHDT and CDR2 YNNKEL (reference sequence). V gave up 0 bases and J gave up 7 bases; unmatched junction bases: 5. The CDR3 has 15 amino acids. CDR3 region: CASSQDASGAYTQYF. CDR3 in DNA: TGTGCCAGCAGCCAAGATGCTAGCGGGGCCTATACGCAGTATTTT.

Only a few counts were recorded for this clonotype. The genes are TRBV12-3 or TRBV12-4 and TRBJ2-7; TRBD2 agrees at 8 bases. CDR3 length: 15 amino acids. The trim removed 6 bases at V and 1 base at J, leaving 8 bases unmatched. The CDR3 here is CASSTGGGRSYEQYF. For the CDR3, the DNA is TGTGCCAGCAGCACCGGGGGGGGGCGATCCTACGAGCAGTACTTC.

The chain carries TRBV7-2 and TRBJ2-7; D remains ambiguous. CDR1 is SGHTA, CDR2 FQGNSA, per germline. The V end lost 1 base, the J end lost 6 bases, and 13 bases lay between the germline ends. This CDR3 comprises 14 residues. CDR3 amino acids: CASSLGFMALEQYF. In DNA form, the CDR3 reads TGTGCCAGCAGCTTAGGGTTCATGGCCCTCGAGCAGTACTTC.

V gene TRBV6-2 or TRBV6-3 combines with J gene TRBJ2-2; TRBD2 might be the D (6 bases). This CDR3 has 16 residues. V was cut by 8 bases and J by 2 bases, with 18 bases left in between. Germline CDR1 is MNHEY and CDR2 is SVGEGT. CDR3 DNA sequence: TGTGCCAGCTCCCTGGTGGCGGGATTTAACACCGGGGAGCTGTTTTTT. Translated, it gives CASSLVAGFNTGELFF.

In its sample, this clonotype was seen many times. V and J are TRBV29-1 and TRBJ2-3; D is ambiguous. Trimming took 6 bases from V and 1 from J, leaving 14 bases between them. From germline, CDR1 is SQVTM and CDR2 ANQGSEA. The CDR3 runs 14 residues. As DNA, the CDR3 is TGCAGCGTCCGGCGTGGGGTCCGCACAGATACGCAGTATTTT. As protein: CSVRRGVRTDTQYF.

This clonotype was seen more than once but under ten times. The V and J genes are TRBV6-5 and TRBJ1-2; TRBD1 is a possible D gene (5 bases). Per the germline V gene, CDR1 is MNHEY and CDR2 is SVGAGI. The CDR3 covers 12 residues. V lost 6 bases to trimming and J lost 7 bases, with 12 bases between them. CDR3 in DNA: TGTGCCAGCAGGCCCGGGGCGGGTGGCTACACCTTC. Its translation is CASRPGAGGYTF.

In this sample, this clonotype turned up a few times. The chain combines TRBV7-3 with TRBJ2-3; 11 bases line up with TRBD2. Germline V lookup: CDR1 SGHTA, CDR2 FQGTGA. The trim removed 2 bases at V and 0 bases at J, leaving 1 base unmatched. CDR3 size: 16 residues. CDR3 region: CASSLRLAGSTDTQYF. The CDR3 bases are TGTGCCAGCAGCTTACGACTAGCGGGGAGCACAGATACGCAGTATTTT.

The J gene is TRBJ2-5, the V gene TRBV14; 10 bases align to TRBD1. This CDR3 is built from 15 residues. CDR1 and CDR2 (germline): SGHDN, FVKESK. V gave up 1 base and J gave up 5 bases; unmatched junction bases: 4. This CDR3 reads CASSQGQGARETQYF. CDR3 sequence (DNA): TGTGCCAGCAGCCAAGGACAGGGGGCTCGGGAGACCCAGTACTTC.

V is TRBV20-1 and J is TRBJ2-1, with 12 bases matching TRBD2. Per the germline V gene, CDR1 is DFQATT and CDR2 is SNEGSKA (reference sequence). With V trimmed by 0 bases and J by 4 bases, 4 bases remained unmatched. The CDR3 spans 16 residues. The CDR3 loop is CSARDYGLAGYNEQFF. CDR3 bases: TGCAGTGCTAGAGATTACGGACTAGCGGGGTACAATGAGCAGTTCTTC.

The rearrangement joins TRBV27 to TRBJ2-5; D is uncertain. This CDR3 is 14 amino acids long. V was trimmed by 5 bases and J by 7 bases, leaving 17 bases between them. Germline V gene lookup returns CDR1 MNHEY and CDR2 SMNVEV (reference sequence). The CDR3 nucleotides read TGTGCCAGCAGTGCACGGACCCGCCGCCGGACCCAGTACTTC. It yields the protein CASSARTRRRTQYF.

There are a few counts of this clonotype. The CDR3 DNA reads TGTGCCAGCAGCCCTCAGCGAAAACTGTTTTTT. It specifies CASSPQRKLFF. The chain carries TRBV7-9 and TRBJ1-4; D call uncertain. V shed 5 bases and J shed 10 bases, with 8 bases lying between them. Per the germline V gene, CDR1 is SEHNR and CDR2 is FQNEAQ (reference sequence). The CDR3 spans 11 residues.